Listed below are T cell receptor beta chains from one sample, sequenced in a study of cytomegalovirus exposure and HLA in healthy donors. Only in-frame clones appear in the TCRdb table, and some are missing; sequencing was by immunoSEQ multiplex PCR. The ten top clones account for more than 3%, within a sample of 95,000 to 150,000 clones. Sequencing was carried out using PBMCs. Source of these receptors: a man in his late teens or twenties in good health and CMV-seronegative. Both conserved end residues are part of each CDR3. Fields, in order: D gene, V gene, J gene, CDR3 protein. D genes are given only for firm matches.

d_gene: TRBD1; v_gene: TRBV6-5; j_gene: NA; CDR3aa: CASRRDSYEQYF
d_gene: TRBD1; v_gene: TRBV6-1; j_gene: NA; CDR3aa: CASSEDRTGIVYEQYF
d_gene: NA; v_gene: TRBV5-1; j_gene: TRBJ1-2; CDR3aa: CASSLDTRGGYGYTF
d_gene: TRBD1; v_gene: TRBV9; j_gene: TRBJ1-4; CDR3aa: CASSGRGVGKLFF
d_gene: NA; v_gene: TRBV7-6; j_gene: TRBJ2-1; CDR3aa: CASSLSGEWDNEQFF
d_gene: NA; v_gene: TRBV2; j_gene: TRBJ1-2; CDR3aa: CARSLGTPVKSGGYTF
d_gene: TRBD1; v_gene: TRBV6-5; j_gene: TRBJ1-1; CDR3aa: CASSSKAGQGSAEAFF
d_gene: TRBD1; v_gene: TRBV28; j_gene: TRBJ1-1; CDR3aa: CASSKSTGKNTEAFF
d_gene: TRBD2; v_gene: TRBV27; j_gene: TRBJ2-1; CDR3aa: CASRRGLAVSYNEQFF
d_gene: NA; v_gene: TRBV25-1; j_gene: TRBJ2-7; CDR3aa: CASQGLGAYEQYF
d_gene: NA; v_gene: TRBV5-4; j_gene: TRBJ1-2; CDR3aa: CASAGQSANYGYTF
d_gene: TRBD1; v_gene: TRBV9; j_gene: TRBJ2-7; CDR3aa: CASSVALQGASYEQYF
d_gene: NA; v_gene: TRBV7-9; j_gene: TRBJ2-7; CDR3aa: CASRPTGRAEQYF
d_gene: NA; v_gene: TRBV30; j_gene: TRBJ1-5; CDR3aa: CAWSGQSDQPQHF
d_gene: NA; v_gene: TRBV5-4; j_gene: TRBJ2-7; CDR3aa: CASSLTAYEQYF
d_gene: TRBD2; v_gene: TRBV13; j_gene: TRBJ2-7; CDR3aa: CASSQGLAGETYEQYF
d_gene: TRBD1; v_gene: TRBV9; j_gene: TRBJ1-5; CDR3aa: CASSQTGVGQPQHF
d_gene: TRBD1; v_gene: TRBV4-2; j_gene: TRBJ2-3; CDR3aa: CASSQEGQGISTDTQYF
d_gene: NA; v_gene: TRBV19; j_gene: TRBJ1-1; CDR3aa: CASSQGYSNTEAFF
d_gene: TRBD1; v_gene: TRBV7-6; j_gene: TRBJ1-4; CDR3aa: CASSTMTGVNEKLFF
d_gene: NA; v_gene: TRBV9; j_gene: TRBJ1-2; CDR3aa: CASSGTNANYGYTF
d_gene: NA; v_gene: TRBV9; j_gene: TRBJ2-2; CDR3aa: CASSGGGPGELFF
d_gene: TRBD1; v_gene: TRBV5-1; j_gene: TRBJ1-2; CDR3aa: CASSVTGAVGYTF
d_gene: TRBD1; v_gene: TRBV27; j_gene: TRBJ2-1; CDR3aa: CASSPRQGSYNEQFF
d_gene: NA; v_gene: TRBV7-9; j_gene: TRBJ1-3; CDR3aa: CASSPRVLAGNTIYF
d_gene: NA; v_gene: TRBV7-9; j_gene: TRBJ1-5; CDR3aa: CASSLGSGSLNQPQHF
d_gene: TRBD2; v_gene: TRBV5-1; j_gene: TRBJ2-2; CDR3aa: CASSLFAGGSVGELFF
d_gene: NA; v_gene: TRBV6-5; j_gene: TRBJ1-1; CDR3aa: CASSFSENMNTEAFF
d_gene: NA; v_gene: TRBV5-8; j_gene: TRBJ2-7; CDR3aa: CASSLGQARTETYEQYF
d_gene: TRBD1; v_gene: TRBV5-1; j_gene: TRBJ1-1; CDR3aa: CASSPDGTANTEAFF
d_gene: NA; v_gene: TRBV6-5; j_gene: TRBJ1-2; CDR3aa: CASRPPGGGDYGYTF
d_gene: TRBD2; v_gene: TRBV7-6; j_gene: TRBJ2-3; CDR3aa: CASSPLAGGLTDTQYF
d_gene: NA; v_gene: TRBV28; j_gene: TRBJ2-7; CDR3aa: CASSFWTLFSYEQYF
d_gene: NA; v_gene: TRBV2; j_gene: TRBJ2-7; CDR3aa: CASSLPTWRSYEQYF
d_gene: NA; v_gene: TRBV5-5; j_gene: TRBJ1-4; CDR3aa: CASIPGYGDEKLFF
d_gene: NA; v_gene: TRBV9; j_gene: TRBJ2-2; CDR3aa: CASSVAGFGELFF
d_gene: NA; v_gene: TRBV10-2; j_gene: TRBJ2-7; CDR3aa: CASSLGRGYEQYF
d_gene: NA; v_gene: TRBV6-5; j_gene: TRBJ1-1; CDR3aa: CASSYLLNTEAFF
d_gene: TRBD2; v_gene: TRBV4-1; j_gene: TRBJ2-1; CDR3aa: CASSPLAGVSYNEQFF